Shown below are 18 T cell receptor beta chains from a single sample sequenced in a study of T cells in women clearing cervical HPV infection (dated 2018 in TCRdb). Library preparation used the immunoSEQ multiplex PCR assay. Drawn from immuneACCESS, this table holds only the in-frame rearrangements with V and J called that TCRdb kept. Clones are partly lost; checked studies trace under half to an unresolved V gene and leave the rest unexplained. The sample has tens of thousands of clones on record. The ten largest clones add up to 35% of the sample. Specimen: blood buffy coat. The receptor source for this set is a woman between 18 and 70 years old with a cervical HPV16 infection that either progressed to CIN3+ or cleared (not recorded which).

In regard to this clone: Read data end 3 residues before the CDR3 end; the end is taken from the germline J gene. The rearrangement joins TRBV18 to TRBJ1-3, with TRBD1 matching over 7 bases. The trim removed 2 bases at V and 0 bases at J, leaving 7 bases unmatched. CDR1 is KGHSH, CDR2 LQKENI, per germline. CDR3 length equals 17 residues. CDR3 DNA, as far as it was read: TGTGCCAGCTCACCAAAGGGGACAGTCACCTCTGGAAACACC. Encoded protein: CASSPKGTVTSGNT. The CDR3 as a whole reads CASSPKGTVTSGNTIYF.

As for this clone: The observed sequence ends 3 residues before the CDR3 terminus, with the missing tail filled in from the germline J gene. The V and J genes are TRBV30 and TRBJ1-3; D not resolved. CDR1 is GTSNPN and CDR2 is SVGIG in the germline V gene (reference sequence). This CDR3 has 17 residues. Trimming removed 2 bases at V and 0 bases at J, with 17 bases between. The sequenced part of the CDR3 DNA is TGTGCCTGGAGTTCGGAACAGTCTCCCTCCTCTGGAAACACC. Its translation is CAWSSEQSPSSGNT. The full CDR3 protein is CAWSSEQSPSSGNTIYF.

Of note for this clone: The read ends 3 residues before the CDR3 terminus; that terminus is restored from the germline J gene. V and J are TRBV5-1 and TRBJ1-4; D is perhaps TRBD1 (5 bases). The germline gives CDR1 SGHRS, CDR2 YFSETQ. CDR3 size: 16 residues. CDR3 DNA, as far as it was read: TGCGCCAGCAGCTTGGCGGGGGGATCTGGGGCCAACGTA. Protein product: CASSLAGGSGANV. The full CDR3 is CASSLAGGSGANVLFF.

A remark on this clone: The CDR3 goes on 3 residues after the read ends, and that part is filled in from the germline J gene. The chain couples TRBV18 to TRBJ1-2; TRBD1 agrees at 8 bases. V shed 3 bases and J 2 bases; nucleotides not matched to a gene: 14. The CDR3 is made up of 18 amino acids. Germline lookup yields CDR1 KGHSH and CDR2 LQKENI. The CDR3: CASSPKDRVKSENYGYTF. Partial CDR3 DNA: TGTGCCAGCTCACCCAAGGACAGGGTTAAATCCGAAAACTATGGC.

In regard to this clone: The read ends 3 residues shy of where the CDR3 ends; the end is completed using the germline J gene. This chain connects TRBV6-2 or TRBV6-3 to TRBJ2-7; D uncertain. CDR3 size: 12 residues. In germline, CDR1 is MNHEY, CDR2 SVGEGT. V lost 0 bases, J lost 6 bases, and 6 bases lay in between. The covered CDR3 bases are TGTGCCAGCAGTTACTCGTTCGGCGAG. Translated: CASSYSFGE. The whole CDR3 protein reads CASSYSFGEQYF.

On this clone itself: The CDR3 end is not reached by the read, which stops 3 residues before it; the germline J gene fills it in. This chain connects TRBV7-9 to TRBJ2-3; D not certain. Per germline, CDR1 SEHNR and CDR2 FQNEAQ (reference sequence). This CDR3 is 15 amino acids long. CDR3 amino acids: CASSLAETRQETQYF. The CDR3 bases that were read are TGTGCCAGCAGCTTAGCCGAGACTCGGCAAGAGACG.

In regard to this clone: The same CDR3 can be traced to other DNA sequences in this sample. CDR3 sequence reads: CASSPLSTAGNTIYF. The sequenced part of the CDR3 DNA is TGTGCCAGCAGCCCGCTGTCGACAGCAGGAAACACC. The chain combines TRBV7-2 with TRBJ1-3; D might be TRBD1 (5 bases). The read ends 3 residues before the CDR3 terminus; that terminus is restored from the germline J gene. CDR1 and CDR2 (germline): SGHTA, FQGNSA. V was shortened by 5 bases and J by 4 bases, with 15 bases between the two germline ends. There are 15 residues in the CDR3.

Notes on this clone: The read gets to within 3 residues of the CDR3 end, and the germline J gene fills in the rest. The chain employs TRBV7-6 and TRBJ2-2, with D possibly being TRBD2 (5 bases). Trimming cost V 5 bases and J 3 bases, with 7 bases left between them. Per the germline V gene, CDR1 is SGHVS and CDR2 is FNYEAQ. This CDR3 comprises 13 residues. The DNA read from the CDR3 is TGTGCCAGCAGCCCCGGGGACACCGGGGAG. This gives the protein CASSPGDTGE. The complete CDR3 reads CASSPGDTGELFF. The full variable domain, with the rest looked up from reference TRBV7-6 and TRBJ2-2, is GAGVSQSPRYKVTKRGQDVALRCDPISGHVSLYWYRQALGQGPEFLTYFNYEAQQDKSGLPNDRFSAERPEGSISTLTIQRTEQRDSAMYRCASSPGDTGELFFGEGSRLTVL.

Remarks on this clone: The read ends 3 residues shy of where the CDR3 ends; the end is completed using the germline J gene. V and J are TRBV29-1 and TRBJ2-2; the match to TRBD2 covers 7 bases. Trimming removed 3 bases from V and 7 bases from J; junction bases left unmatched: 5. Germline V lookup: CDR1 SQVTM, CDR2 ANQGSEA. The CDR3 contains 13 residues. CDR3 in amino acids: CSVDVGGSGELFF. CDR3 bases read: TGCAGCGTTGACGTCGGGGGGAGCGGGGAG.

CDR3 DNA, as far as it was read: TGTGCCAGCAGCTCGGACATCCTCTCCTACGAG. The encoded protein is CASSSDILSYE. The whole CDR3 sequence is CASSSDILSYEQYF. The chain joins TRBV2 to TRBJ2-7; possibly TRBD1 for D (5 bases). The read ends 3 residues shy of where the CDR3 ends; the end is completed using the germline J gene. The germline CDR1 and CDR2 sequences are SNHLY and FYNNEI. This CDR3 has 14 residues. Trimming stripped 6 bases from V and 0 bases from J, with 12 bases between.

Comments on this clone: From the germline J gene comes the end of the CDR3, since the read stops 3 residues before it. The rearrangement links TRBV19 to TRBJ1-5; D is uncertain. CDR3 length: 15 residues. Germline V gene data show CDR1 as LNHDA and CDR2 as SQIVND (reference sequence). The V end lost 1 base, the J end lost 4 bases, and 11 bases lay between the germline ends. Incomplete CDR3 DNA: TGTGCCAGTAGTATAGTCCCAGAACCTAATCAGCCC. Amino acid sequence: CASSIVPEPNQP. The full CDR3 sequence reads CASSIVPEPNQPQHF.

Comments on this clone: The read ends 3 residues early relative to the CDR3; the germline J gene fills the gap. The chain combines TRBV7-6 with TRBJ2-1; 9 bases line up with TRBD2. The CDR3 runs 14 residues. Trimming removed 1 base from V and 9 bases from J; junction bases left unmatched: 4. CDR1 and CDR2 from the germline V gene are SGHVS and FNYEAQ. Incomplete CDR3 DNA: TGTGCCAGCAGCTTAGTCGCGGGGGGGAGTGAG. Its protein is CASSLVAGGSE. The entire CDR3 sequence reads CASSLVAGGSEQFF.

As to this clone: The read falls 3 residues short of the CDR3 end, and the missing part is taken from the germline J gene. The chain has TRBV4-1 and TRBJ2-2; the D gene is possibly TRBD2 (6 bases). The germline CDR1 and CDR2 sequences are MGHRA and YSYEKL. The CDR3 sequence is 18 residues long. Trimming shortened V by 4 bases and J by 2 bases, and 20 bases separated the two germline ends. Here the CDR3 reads CASSLRPSLGLNTGELFF. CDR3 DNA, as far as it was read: TGCGCCAGCAGCCTGAGGCCAAGCCTGGGACTCAACACCGGGGAG.

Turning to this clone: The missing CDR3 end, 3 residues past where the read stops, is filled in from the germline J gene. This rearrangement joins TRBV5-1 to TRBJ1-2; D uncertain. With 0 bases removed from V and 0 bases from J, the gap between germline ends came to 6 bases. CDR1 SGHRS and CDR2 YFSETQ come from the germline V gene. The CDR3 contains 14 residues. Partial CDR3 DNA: TGCGCCAGCAGCTTGGACAGCACTAACTATGGC. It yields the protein CASSLDSTNYG. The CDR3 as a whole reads CASSLDSTNYGYTF.

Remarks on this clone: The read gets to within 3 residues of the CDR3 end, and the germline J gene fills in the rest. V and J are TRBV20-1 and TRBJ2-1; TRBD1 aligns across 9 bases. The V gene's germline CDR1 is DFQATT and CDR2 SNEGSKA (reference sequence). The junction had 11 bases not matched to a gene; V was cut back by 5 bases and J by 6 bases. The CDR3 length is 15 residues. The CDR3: CSAGRRTGVINEQFF. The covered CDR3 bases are TGCAGTGCTGGGAGAAGGACAGGGGTGATCAATGAG.

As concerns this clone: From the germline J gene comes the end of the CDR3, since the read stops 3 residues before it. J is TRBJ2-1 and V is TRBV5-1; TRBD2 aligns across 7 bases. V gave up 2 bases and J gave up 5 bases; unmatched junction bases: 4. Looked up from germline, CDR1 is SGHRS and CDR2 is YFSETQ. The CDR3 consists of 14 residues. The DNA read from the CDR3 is TGCGCCAGCAGCTTCGAGGGAGGGGACAATGAG. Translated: CASSFEGGDNE. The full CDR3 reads CASSFEGGDNEQFF.

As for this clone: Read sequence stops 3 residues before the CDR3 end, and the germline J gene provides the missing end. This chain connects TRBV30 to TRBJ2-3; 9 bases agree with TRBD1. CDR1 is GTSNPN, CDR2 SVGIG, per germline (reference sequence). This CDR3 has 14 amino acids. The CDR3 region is CAWSEGQGSQPQYF. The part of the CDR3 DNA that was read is TGTGCCTGGAGTGAAGGACAGGGGAGTCAGCCG.

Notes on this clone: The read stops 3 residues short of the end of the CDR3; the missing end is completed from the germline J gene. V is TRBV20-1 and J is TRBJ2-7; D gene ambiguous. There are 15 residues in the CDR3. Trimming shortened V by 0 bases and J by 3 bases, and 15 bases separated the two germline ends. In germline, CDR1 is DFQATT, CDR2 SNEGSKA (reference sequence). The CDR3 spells CSARDPLRDVYEQYF. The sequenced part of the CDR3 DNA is TGCAGTGCTAGAGATCCCCTTCGCGATGTCTACGAG.